The following is a TCR beta chain sequence with its context. TCRdb's copy holds only in-frame clones and misses some; the assay was immunoSEQ multiplex PCR. The profile shows tens of thousands of clones, about 88% of them singletons. The data are from a study of control samples from healthy donors and cancer patients. CDR3 length: 18 amino acids. Germline loops: CDR1 SGHDT, CDR2 YYEEEE. Trimming cost V 1 base and J 9 bases; bases outside gene matches: 18. This chain joins TRBV5-6 and TRBJ2-1, with 8 positions matching TRBD1. Sequences were obtained from blood. The receptor's source is a woman between 45 and 65 years old in good health. The CDR3 DNA reads as TGTGCCAGCAGCTTGATAGCCGTATTTGAGGGACAGGCTTTTGAGCAGTTCTTC. This encodes CASSLIAVFEGQAFEQFF.